One sample yielded the 10 T cell receptor beta chains listed below, sequenced in a study of chemoradiotherapy in HPV16-positive cancers (dated by TCRdb to between 2021 and 2024). To prepare the library, the immunoSEQ multiplex PCR assay was applied. In TCRdb, the immuneACCESS table is reduced to in-frame sequences with V and J assigned. These tables do not hold every clone; where another copy was compared, an unresolved V gene accounts for under half, and the others remain unexplained. Present in this sample are 9,500 to 15,000 clones, approximately 87% of which were seen just once. Clones ranked in the top ten supply about 2.6% of the sample. Sequenced material: blood, taken from a patient who underwent chemoradiotherapy. These receptors all come from a human donor with HPV-associated anogenital cancer.

This sequence joins TRBV15 and TRBJ2-1; D is possibly TRBD1 (5 bases). V lost 1 base, J lost 8 bases, and 12 bases lay in between. The CDR3 consists of 14 residues. Germline loops: CDR1 LNHNV, CDR2 YYDKDF (reference sequence). CDR3 residues: CATSRAQGRDEQFF. In DNA, the CDR3 is TGTGCCACCAGCAGAGCCCAGGGTCGGGATGAGCAGTTCTTC.

This clone was counted once. The chain employs TRBV5-1 and TRBJ1-3; tentatively, D is TRBD1 (6 bases). The CDR3 is made up of 15 amino acids. Trimming pared 0 bases from V and 7 bases from J, leaving 14 bases between. The V gene's germline CDR1 is SGHRS and CDR2 YFSETQ. The CDR3 DNA reads TGCGCCAGCAGCTTGGTCTTAGGGGGGCACAACACCATATATTTT. Its protein is CASSLVLGGHNTIYF.

V gene TRBV12-5 combines with J gene TRBJ2-5, with 8 bases identical to TRBD2. The CDR3 runs 14 residues. The V segment lost 5 bases and the J segment 3 bases; nucleotides outside the gene matches: 5. Germline loops: CDR1 LGHNT, CDR2 FRNRAP. This chain's CDR3 is CASGPYSGEETQYF. For the CDR3, the DNA is TGTGCTAGTGGTCCATATAGCGGGGAAGAGACCCAGTACTTC.

This chain uses TRBV4-1 with TRBJ2-2, with 9 bases that match TRBD1. The CDR3 is made up of 16 amino acids. In germline, CDR1 is MGHRA, CDR2 YSYEKL. V shed 0 bases, J shed 6 bases, and the junction held 5 bases outside the gene matches. The CDR3 nucleotides are TGCGCCAGCAGCCAAGAACCGACAGGGGGTCCCGGGGAGCTGTTTTTT. It encodes CASSQEPTGGPGELFF.

This clone was seen a single time. This CDR3 is CASSQEFSGGAYNEQFF. The CDR3 DNA reads as TGTGCCAGCAGCCAGGAGTTTAGCGGGGGGGCCTACAATGAGCAGTTCTTC. The V and J genes are TRBV11-3 and TRBJ2-1; 11 nucleotides line up with TRBD2. The CDR3 contains 17 residues. CDR1 is SGHNT, CDR2 YENEEA, per germline. After removal of 5 bases from V and 2 bases from J, the junction contained 8 bases not matched to a gene.

The chain uses TRBV5-4 and TRBJ2-1, with a weak D call TRBD1 (6 bases). The CDR3 covers 15 residues. Germline V gene sequence: CDR1 SGHNT, CDR2 YYREEE (reference sequence). V shed 4 bases and J shed 6 bases, with 17 bases lying between them. For the CDR3, the DNA is TGTGCCAGCAGCCAAGAACAGGGTCGAGGCAATGAGCAGTTCTTC. Its protein is CASSQEQGRGNEQFF. Full variable domain (rest looked up from reference TRBV5-4 and TRBJ2-1): ETGVTQSPTHLIKTRGQQVTLRCSSQSGHNTVSWYQQALGQGPQFIFQYYREEENGRGNFPPRFSGLQFPNYSSELNVNALELDDSALYLCASSQEQGRGNEQFFGPGTRLTVL.

The genes are TRBV29-1 and TRBJ2-3; 8 nucleotides match TRBD1. V trimming: 7 bases; J trimming: 6 bases; junction bases outside the gene matches: 12. Germline CDR1 SQVTM, CDR2 ANQGSEA. There are 14 residues in the CDR3. The CDR3: CSGTGAGGADTQYF. As DNA, the CDR3 is TGCAGCGGTACTGGGGCAGGGGGCGCTGATACGCAGTATTTT.

V usage is TRBV5-6 and J usage is TRBJ2-1; no clear D. Trimming removed 3 bases from V and 5 bases from J, with 9 bases in between. The CDR3 spans 13 residues. Germline loops: CDR1 SGHDT, CDR2 YYEEEE. Here the CDR3 reads CASSWHPDNEQFF. CDR3 in DNA: TGTGCCAGCAGCTGGCACCCAGACAATGAGCAGTTCTTC.

The table lists this clone with a count of one. The chain employs TRBV9 and TRBJ1-5, with a weak D call TRBD1 (5 bases). Per germline, CDR1 SGDLS and CDR2 YYNGEE. The CDR3 sequence is 15 residues long. V was cut by 0 bases and J by 4 bases, with 11 bases left in between. The CDR3 DNA sequence: TGTGCCAGCAGCGTAGGACCCGGGGGGAATCAGCCCCAGCATTTT. Translation gives CASSVGPGGNQPQHF.

This clone was seen a few times. The rearrangement links TRBV11-2 to TRBJ2-7; D remains ambiguous. The germline V gene has CDR1 SGHAT and CDR2 FQNNGV. V shed 4 bases and J shed 6 bases, with 10 bases lying between them. The CDR3 contains 12 residues. CDR3 DNA: TGTGCCAGCAGCTCCATCGGTCTCGAGCAGTACTTC. It specifies CASSSIGLEQYF.